This T cell receptor (beta chain) was identified during a study of cytomegalovirus exposure and HLA in healthy donors. It was with 60 Vbeta and 13 Jbeta primers that the PCR ran. Libraries were prepared by immunoSEQ multiplex PCR; TCRdb keeps only in-frame clonotypes and omits some of them. The sample lists over 100,000 clones, roughly 75% occurring once. Points from the study as a whole: Among TCR beta chains, those listed as cytomegalovirus-associated numbered under 200. With later analysis, a missense DCLRE1C variant became linked to TCR beta V- and J-gene trimming.

V was trimmed by 4 bases and J by 9 bases, leaving 16 bases between them. Germline V gene sequence: CDR1 MDHEN, CDR2 SYDVKM. The CDR3 is 15 amino acids. Comment on this clone: Its antigen is undetermined.

The receptor was derived from a woman aged 40 to 55 in good health and CMV-seronegative. Sequences were obtained from PBMCs. This rearrangement joins TRBV28 to TRBJ1-6; D is possibly TRBD1 (6 bases). Here the CDR3 DNA reads TGTGCCAGCAGTTCCGTAGGGGGTATTGGTTCACCCCTCCACTTT. Protein: CASSSVGGIGSPLHF.